This passage covers 25 T cell receptor beta chains from one sample sequenced in a study of T cell changes during pregnancy in multiple sclerosis. Sequencing was performed with immunoSEQ multiplex PCR; in TCRdb, only in-frame clones are kept and a portion is missing. The table lists about 75,000 clones, around 90% of them singletons. Sequenced material: peripheral blood, taken in the first trimester of pregnancy. Receptors were obtained from a female donor in good health, enrolled as a control in a pregnancy study.

This clone was picked up many times. The chain combines TRBV29-1 with TRBJ1-1; 8 nucleotides line up with TRBD1. This CDR3 contains 13 residues. Per the germline V gene, CDR1 is SQVTM and CDR2 is ANQGSEA. V shed 6 bases and J 1 base; nucleotides not matched to a gene: 4. CDR3 sequence reads: CSVGDRKNTEAFF. The CDR3 DNA is TGCAGCGTGGGGGACAGGAAGAACACTGAAGCTTTCTTT. Together with reference TRBV29-1 and TRBJ1-1, the CDR3 gives the full variable domain: SAVISQKPSRDICQRGTSLTIQCQVDSQVTMMFWYRQQPGQSLTLIATANQGSEATYESGFVIDKFPISRPNLTFSTLTVSNMSPEDSSIYLCSVGDRKNTEAFFGQGTRLTVV.

This clone turned up a few times. The rearrangement joins TRBV19 to TRBJ1-2, with D perhaps matching TRBD1 (5 bases). Germline V CDR1 and CDR2: LNHDA, SQIVND (reference sequence). This CDR3 contains 13 residues. Trimming pared 1 base from V and 5 bases from J, leaving 8 bases between. The CDR3 region is CASSIARAYGYTF. Written as DNA, the CDR3 is TGTGCCAGTAGTATAGCCAGGGCGTATGGCTACACCTTC.

V gene TRBV2 combines with J gene TRBJ2-3; 10 bases are a match to TRBD2. CDR1 is SNHLY and CDR2 is FYNNEI in the germline V gene. The CDR3 spans 15 residues. Trimming removed 5 bases from V and 0 bases from J; junction bases left unmatched: 2. CDR3 sequence reads: CASSSGGASTDTQYF. DNA of the CDR3: TGTGCCAGCAGTAGCGGGGGGGCTAGCACAGATACGCAGTATTTT.

The J gene is TRBJ2-3, the V gene TRBV19, with 8 nucleotides matching TRBD2. Trimming cost V 7 bases and J 4 bases; bases outside gene matches: 4. Per germline, CDR1 LNHDA and CDR2 SQIVND (reference sequence). CDR3 length equals 13 residues. The CDR3 nucleotides are TGTGCCAGTACAGCGGGAGTGGCAGATACGCAGTATTTT. This codes for CASTAGVADTQYF.

The V gene is TRBV7-9, the J gene TRBJ1-3, with a weak D call TRBD1 (6 bases). Germline V gives CDR1 SEHNR, CDR2 FQNEAQ (reference sequence). The CDR3 has 16 amino acids. V gave up 3 bases and J gave up 0 bases, with 12 bases separating them. Here the CDR3 reads CASSLSGRGSGNTIYF. Here the CDR3 DNA reads TGTGCCAGCAGCTTGTCAGGCAGGGGCTCTGGAAACACCATATATTTT.

This chain connects TRBV7-9 to TRBJ2-7; 11 bases match TRBD1. CDR1 and CDR2 from the germline V gene are SEHNR and FQNEAQ (reference sequence). The CDR3 consists of 16 residues. Unmatched junction bases numbered 9, after V lost 5 bases and J lost 3 bases. CDR3 DNA sequence: TGTGCCAGCAGCCCCACCAGAGGGACAGGGGGCTACGAGCAGTACTTC. Residues: CASSPTRGTGGYEQYF. Full variable domain (missing parts from reference TRBV7-9 and TRBJ2-7): DTGVSQNPRHKITKRGQNVTFRCDPISEHNRLYWYRQTLGQGPEFLTYFQNEAQLEKSRLLSDRFSAERPKGSFSTLEIQRTEQGDSAMYLCASSPTRGTGGYEQYFGPGTRLTVT.

This clone has a handful of counts. The chain carries TRBV25-1 and TRBJ1-2; no definite D call. The CDR3 has 14 residues. Germline CDR1 and CDR2: MGHDK and SYGVNS. Trimming stripped 2 bases from V and 8 bases from J, with 15 bases between. CDR3 DNA: TGTGCCAGCAGTGAACGGGTGGAGGGATGGGGCTACACCTTC. This encodes CASSERVEGWGYTF.

CDR3 sequence (DNA): TGTGCCTGGAGAGGACAGGGCATCGGCGAGCAGTACTTC. Encoded protein: CAWRGQGIGEQYF. The genes are TRBV30 and TRBJ2-7; 8 bases match TRBD1. With V trimmed by 3 bases and J by 6 bases, 7 bases remained unmatched. Germline loops: CDR1 GTSNPN, CDR2 SVGIG (reference sequence). CDR3 length: 13 amino acids.

This clone has a single count. The V and J genes are TRBV13 and TRBJ2-7, with a tentative D call TRBD1 (5 bases). This CDR3 spans 14 amino acids. The germline gives CDR1 PRHDT, CDR2 FYEKMQ (reference sequence). V dropped 3 bases and J dropped 1 base, with 10 bases sitting between them. The CDR3 region is CASSFRTSSYEQYF. DNA for the CDR3: TGTGCCAGCAGCTTTCGGACAAGTTCCTACGAGCAGTACTTC.

The V call is TRBV6-1, the J call TRBJ2-7; 8 nucleotides line up with TRBD1. CDR3 length: 14 residues. Per the germline V gene, CDR1 is MNHNS and CDR2 is SASEGT. With 6 bases clipped from V and 0 bases from J, the junction kept 4 bases outside the gene matches. In nucleotides, the CDR3 is TGTGCCAGCAGGGGCAGGGGGCTCTCCTACGAGCAGTACTTC. It is translated as CASRGRGLSYEQYF.

The chain employs TRBV19 and TRBJ2-6, with 7 bases that match TRBD1. V lost 4 bases, J lost 0 bases, and 3 bases stayed unmatched. Germline CDR1 reads LNHDA; CDR2 reads SQIVND (reference sequence). The CDR3 has 16 residues. In DNA, the CDR3 is TGTGCCAGTAGTACCCGACAGGGCTCTGGGGCCAACGTCCTGACTTTC. This gives the protein CASSTRQGSGANVLTF.

The gene calls are TRBV6-5 and TRBJ1-2; TRBD1 might be the D (6 bases). This CDR3 comprises 13 residues. V was pared by 6 bases and J by 7 bases, with 15 bases between. In germline, CDR1 is MNHEY, CDR2 SVGAGI. CDR3 sequence reads: CASSPGTRSGYTF. CDR3 DNA sequence: TGTGCCAGCAGCCCCGGGACACGGAGTGGCTACACCTTC.

The chain joins TRBV7-2 to TRBJ1-4, with 9 bases lining up with TRBD1. V was pared by 6 bases and J by 7 bases, with 9 bases of the junction left unmatched. The CDR3 is 15 amino acids. Germline CDR1 SGHTA, CDR2 FQGNSA. CDR3 in amino acids: CASRGQGSFGEKLFF. In DNA, the CDR3 is TGTGCCAGCAGGGGACAGGGAAGTTTTGGTGAAAAACTGTTTTTT.

This clone was seen just once. The V gene is TRBV27, the J gene TRBJ1-5; 7 bases are shared with TRBD1. Germline CDR1 reads MNHEY; CDR2 reads SMNVEV (reference sequence). The CDR3 extends over 17 amino acids. V trimming: 4 bases; J trimming: 0 bases; junction bases outside the gene matches: 9. The CDR3 protein is CASSSLRQGASNQPQHF. The CDR3 nucleotides read TGTGCCAGCAGTTCCCTTCGACAGGGCGCTAGCAATCAGCCCCAGCATTTT.

The gene calls are TRBV5-1 and TRBJ1-1; possible D gene TRBD1, 6 bases. V dropped 0 bases and J dropped 1 base, with 13 bases sitting between them. Germline assignment: CDR1 SGHRS and CDR2 YFSETQ. This CDR3 comprises 16 residues. Here the CDR3 reads CASSLALGTPNTEAFF. The CDR3, as DNA: TGCGCCAGCAGCTTGGCACTCGGGACACCGAACACTGAAGCTTTCTTT.

The chain has TRBV2 and TRBJ1-5, with D hard to call. Trimming took off 6 bases at V and 9 bases at J, with 15 bases between the two ends. Germline lookup yields CDR1 SNHLY and CDR2 FYNNEI. The CDR3 loop spans 13 amino acids. The CDR3 DNA is TGTGCCAGCAGCGAAACCCGGCAGCGGCCCCAGCATTTT. Translation gives CASSETRQRPQHF.

This clone appeared a single time. The rearrangement links TRBV6-1 to TRBJ1-2; no reliable D call. Trimming removed 2 bases at V and 0 bases at J, with 16 bases between. Germline V gene data show CDR1 as MNHNS and CDR2 as SASEGT. The CDR3 runs 17 residues. The CDR3 DNA is TGTGCCAGCAGTGAAACAACATCCCCGCTTCCTAACTATGGCTACACCTTC. Residues: CASSETTSPLPNYGYTF.

The chain joins TRBV23-1 to TRBJ1-1; D call uncertain. TRBV23-1 falls under the ORF class, with uncertain function. This CDR3 is 15 amino acids long. V dropped 8 bases and J dropped 1 base, with 17 bases sitting between them. CDR3 loop: CASSVLTQPNTEAFF. Written as DNA, the CDR3 is TGCGCCAGCTCCGTACTAACTCAGCCGAACACTGAAGCTTTCTTT.

The J gene is TRBJ1-3, the V gene TRBV12-5; 7 bases line up with TRBD1. The junction had 10 bases not matched to a gene; V was cut back by 2 bases and J by 0 bases. The CDR3 length is 18 residues. Germline V CDR1 and CDR2: LGHNT, FRNRAP. The CDR3 region is CASGLPHPTGNSGNTIYF. The DNA of the CDR3 is TGTGCTAGTGGTTTGCCCCACCCGACAGGGAACTCTGGAAACACCATATATTTT.

The chain links TRBV18 to TRBJ1-1; TRBD1 might be the D (6 bases). CDR3 size: 16 residues. The V gene's germline CDR1 is KGHSH and CDR2 LQKENI. Deletions cut 2 bases from V and 10 bases from J, with 23 bases between. The CDR3 bases are TGTGCCAGCTCACCAGTGAAGGGGGGGGCGCTTTCGGTAGCTTTCTTT. As protein: CASSPVKGGALSVAFF.

The chain employs TRBV7-8 and TRBJ1-2, with 11 bases aligning to TRBD1. CDR1 SGHVS and CDR2 FQNEAQ come from the germline V gene. CDR3 length equals 17 residues. Losses at the gene ends were 4 bases for V and 4 bases for J; bases not matched to a gene: 11. The CDR3 region has the DNA TGTGCCAGCAGCTCGTCCTGGACAGGGGGCGGCGGCTATGGCTACACCTTC. It is translated as CASSSSWTGGGGYGYTF.

This chain connects TRBV2 to TRBJ1-5; 7 bases fit TRBD1. V was clipped by 5 bases and J by 4 bases; unmatched bases: 11. CDR1 is SNHLY and CDR2 is FYNNEI in the germline V gene. This CDR3 is 16 amino acids long. This CDR3 is CASSPGQPRGNQPQHF. CDR3 in DNA: TGTGCCAGCAGTCCGGGACAGCCCCGGGGAAATCAGCCCCAGCATTTT.

This clone has just one count. This rearrangement joins TRBV7-6 to TRBJ1-3, with unresolved D. Germline V gives CDR1 SGHVS, CDR2 FNYEAQ. The CDR3 has 14 amino acids. V lost 4 bases, J lost 7 bases, and 14 bases lay in between. CDR3 amino acids: CASSSFSRGNTIYF. The DNA of the CDR3 is TGTGCCAGCAGCTCATTTTCTCGTGGCAACACCATATATTTT.

J is TRBJ2-1 and V is TRBV13, with a weak D call TRBD1 (5 bases). The CDR3 is 13 amino acids. Trimming left V 5 bases short and J 9 bases short, with 14 bases between. The germline CDR1 and CDR2 sequences are PRHDT and FYEKMQ (reference sequence). This CDR3 reads CASSHRGHREQFF. CDR3 nucleotide sequence: TGTGCCAGCAGCCACCGCGGACACCGTGAGCAGTTCTTC.

V and J are TRBV11-2 and TRBJ2-3; D may be TRBD1 (7 bases). The V gene's germline CDR1 is SGHAT and CDR2 FQNNGV. CDR3 length: 15 residues. V lost 2 bases and J lost 4, with 13 bases in between. This CDR3 is CASSLQGGRPDTQYF. In nucleotides, the CDR3 is TGTGCCAGCAGCTTACAGGGGGGCCGGCCAGATACGCAGTATTTT.